The source of this TCR beta chain is a study of human T cells and chemical hapten exposure (TCRdb year 2021). Notes on the research overall: For sensitization, 2% DPC in acetone was applied to an approximately 2 cm by approximately 2 cm area of upper inner arm skin. For TCR sequencing, blood came from 25 to 35 alopecia patients at anywhere from one to four time points (pre-sensitization, 2, 6 and 24 weeks). Throughout the study period of 20 to 25 weeks, patients also received therapeutic DPC doses to the scalp every week. Patch testing was performed on the upper back with Finn chambers containing 0.01% DPC, and the patch tests were scored after 6 days according to International Contact Dermatitis Research Group standards. Peripheral blood TCR repertoire changes were tracked in vivo in alopecia patients during primary and secondary sensitization to the hapten diphenylcyclopropenone (DPC). The libraries were sequenced as a pool, and the TCR yield per sample differed mostly because of small variations in library volumes within the pool. Blood samples were taken from patients before sensitization (week 0) and then at 2, 6 and about 24 weeks after DPC sensitization. Alopecia areata with under or over 50% scalp involvement, alopecia totalis and alopecia universalis were represented in the patient cohort, which was mostly female. What the study reported, not specific to this receptor: DPC sensitization did not change the number of TCRs with a frequency above 1 in 1000, and there was no evidence of changes in global repertoire structure. Expanded TCRs formed significantly more large CDR3 similarity clusters than pre-sensitization or healthy control sets, consistent with antigen-driven responses. Patch test score correlated positively with the number of PT1 expanded TCRs, reaching significance at thresholds 8, 16 and 32 but not at 4. All patients had alopecia, a presumed autoimmune disease, so their immune response might differ from that of healthy individuals. Repeated subsampling changed both the strength of the expansion versus patch-test correlation and the threshold at which that correlation became significant.

V is clipped by 6 bases and J by 1 base, and the sequence between their germline boundaries is 6 bases long. The CDR3 goes from the cysteine to the phenylalanine over 11 residues. This entry keeps only the CDR3 DNA: 33 bases, framed from base 1. CDR1 SQVTM and CDR2 ANQGSEA are derived from the germline V gene. A word on this clonotype: Its binding antigen is unknown. It has no much larger one-base neighbor in the sample; base qualities were not kept.

The time point label of this sample denotes: patch test 2, 6 weeks after DPC sensitization. This specimen's treatment or condition label, interpreted: therapeutic diphenylcyclopropenone sensitization with weekly scalp DPC. Blood at each patch-test visit was drawn before the patch test was applied. Patients were considered eligible if aged 18 to 70, diagnosed with alopecia and deemed suitable for DPC therapy, and patients were excluded if pregnant. Unfractionated whole blood was collected in Tempus Blood RNA tubes, and total RNA was extracted from that blood. Library creation used RACE. Sequencing instrument: NextSeq 500. During library preparation, unique molecular identifiers were attached to individual cDNA molecules so that TCRs could be counted quantitatively and reproducibly. Each blood RNA sample was used to sequence both TCR alpha and TCR beta chains. In the source study's methods: The median number of TCRs per sample was approximately 96,000, ranging from about 23,224 to 690,600. V, J and CDR3 annotation of the TCR reads was performed with the Decombinator software suite. Every sample was subsampled to the same number of TCRs (28,000) for the PS versus PT1 abundance plots. TCRs were defined as expanded if absent before sensitization and observed at least eight times at the 2-week time point. TCRdb handled the public reads itself, with Q25 trimming in fastp and clone calling in MiXCR, and kept productive beta chains. Rows with a matching CDR3 protein are joined into one entry that keeps the most common DNA and genes. The V and J calls were determined by TCRdb, not by the authors. Recorded for this sample are about 42,000 distinct CDR3 sequences; about 8.9% of them occurred a single time. The ten largest clones capture about 15% of the sample.

The clonotype was recovered from a woman aged 40 to 55 with alopecia areata. Some clones in this sample may be carry-over from other donors' samples. The sequencing used whole blood, collected in connection with sensitization to the hapten diphenylcyclopropenone (DPC). The rearranged chain carries TRBV29-1 and TRBJ1-1, with no reliable assignment of the D segment. Read as DNA, the sequence is TGCAGCGTCCGTGAGAACACTGAAGCTTTCTTT. The encoded protein is CSVRENTEAFF.